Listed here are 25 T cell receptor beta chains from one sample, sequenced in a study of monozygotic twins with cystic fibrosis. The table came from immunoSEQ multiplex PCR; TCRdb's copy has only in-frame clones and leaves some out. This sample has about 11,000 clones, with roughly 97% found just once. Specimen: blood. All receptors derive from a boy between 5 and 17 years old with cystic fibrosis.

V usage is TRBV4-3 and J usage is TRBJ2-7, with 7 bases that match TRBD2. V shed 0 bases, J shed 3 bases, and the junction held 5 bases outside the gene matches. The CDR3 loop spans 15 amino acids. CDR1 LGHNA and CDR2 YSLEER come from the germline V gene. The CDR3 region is CASSQDGAGYYEQYF. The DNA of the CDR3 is TGCGCCAGCAGCCAAGACGGAGCGGGATACTACGAGCAGTACTTC.

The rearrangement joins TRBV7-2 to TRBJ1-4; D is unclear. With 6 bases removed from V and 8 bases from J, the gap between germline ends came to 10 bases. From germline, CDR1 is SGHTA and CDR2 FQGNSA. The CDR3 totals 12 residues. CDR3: CASSRNQEKLFF. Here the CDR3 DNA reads TGTGCCAGCAGTAGGAATCAAGAAAAACTGTTTTTT.

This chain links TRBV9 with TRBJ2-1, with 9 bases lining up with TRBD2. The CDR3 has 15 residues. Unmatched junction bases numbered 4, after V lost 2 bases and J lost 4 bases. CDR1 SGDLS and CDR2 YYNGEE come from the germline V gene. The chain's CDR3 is CASSVSGGQYNEQFF. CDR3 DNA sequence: TGTGCCAGCAGCGTTAGCGGGGGTCAGTACAATGAGCAGTTCTTC.

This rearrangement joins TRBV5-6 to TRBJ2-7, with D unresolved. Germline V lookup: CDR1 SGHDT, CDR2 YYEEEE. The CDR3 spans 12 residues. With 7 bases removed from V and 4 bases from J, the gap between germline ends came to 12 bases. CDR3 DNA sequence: TGTGCCAGCTTGTCCGGAGAGTACGAGCAGTACTTC. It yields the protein CASLSGEYEQYF.

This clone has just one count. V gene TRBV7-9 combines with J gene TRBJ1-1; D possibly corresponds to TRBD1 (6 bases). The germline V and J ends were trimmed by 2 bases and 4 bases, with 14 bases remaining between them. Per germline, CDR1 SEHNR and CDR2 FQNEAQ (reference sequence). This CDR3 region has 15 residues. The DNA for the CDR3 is TGTGCCAGCAGCTTAACAGGGAATATTGGCACTGAAGCTTTCTTT. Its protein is CASSLTGNIGTEAFF.

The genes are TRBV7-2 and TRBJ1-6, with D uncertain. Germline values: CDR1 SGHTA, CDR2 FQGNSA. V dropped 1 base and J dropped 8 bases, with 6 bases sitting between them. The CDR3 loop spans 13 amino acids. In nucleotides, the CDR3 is TGTGCCAGCAGCTTAGAGCTTTATTCACCCCTCCACTTT. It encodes CASSLELYSPLHF.

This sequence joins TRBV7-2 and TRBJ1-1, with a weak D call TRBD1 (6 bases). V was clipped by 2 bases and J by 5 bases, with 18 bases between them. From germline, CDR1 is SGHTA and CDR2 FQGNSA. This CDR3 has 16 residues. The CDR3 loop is CASSLQGSTAGTEAFF. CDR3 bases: TGTGCCAGCAGCTTACAGGGGAGTACCGCGGGGACTGAAGCTTTCTTT.

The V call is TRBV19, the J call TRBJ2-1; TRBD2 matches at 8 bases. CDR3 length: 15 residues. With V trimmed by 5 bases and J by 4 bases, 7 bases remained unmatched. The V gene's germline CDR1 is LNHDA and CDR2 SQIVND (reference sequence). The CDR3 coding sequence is TGTGCCAGTAGTCAACTAGCGGACCCATACAATGAGCAGTTCTTC. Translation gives CASSQLADPYNEQFF.

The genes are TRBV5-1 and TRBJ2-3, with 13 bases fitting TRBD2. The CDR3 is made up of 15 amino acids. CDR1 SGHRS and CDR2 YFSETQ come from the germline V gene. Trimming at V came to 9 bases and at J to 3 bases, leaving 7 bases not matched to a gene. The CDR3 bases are TGCGCCACCCGACTAGCGGGGGGTCCAACAGATACGCAGTATTTT. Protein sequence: CATRLAGGPTDTQYF.

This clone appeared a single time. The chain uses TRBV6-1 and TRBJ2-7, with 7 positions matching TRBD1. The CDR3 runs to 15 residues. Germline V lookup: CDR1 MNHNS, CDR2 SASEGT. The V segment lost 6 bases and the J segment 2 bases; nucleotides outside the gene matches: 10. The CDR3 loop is CASSERPGQTYEQYF. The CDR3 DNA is TGTGCCAGCAGCGAACGTCCGGGACAGACCTACGAGCAGTACTTC.

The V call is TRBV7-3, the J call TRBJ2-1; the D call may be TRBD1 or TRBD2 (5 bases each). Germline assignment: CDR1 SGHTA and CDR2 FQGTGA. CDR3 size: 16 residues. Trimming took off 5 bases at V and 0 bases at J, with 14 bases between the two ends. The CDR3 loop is CASSPPGAGSYNEQFF. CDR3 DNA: TGTGCCAGCAGCCCCCCCGGGGCGGGCTCCTACAATGAGCAGTTCTTC.

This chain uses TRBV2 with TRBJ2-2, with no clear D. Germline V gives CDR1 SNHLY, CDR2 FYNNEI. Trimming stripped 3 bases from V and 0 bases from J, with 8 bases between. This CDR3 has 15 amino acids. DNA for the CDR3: TGTGCCAGCAGTGAGTGGAGATCGAACACCGGGGAGCTGTTTTTT. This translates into CASSEWRSNTGELFF.

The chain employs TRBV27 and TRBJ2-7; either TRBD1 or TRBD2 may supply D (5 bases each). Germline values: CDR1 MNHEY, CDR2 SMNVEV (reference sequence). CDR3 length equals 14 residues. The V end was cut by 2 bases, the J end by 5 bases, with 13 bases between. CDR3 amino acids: CASSLVGTYNEQYF. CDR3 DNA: TGTGCCAGCAGTTTAGTGGGGACGTACAACGAGCAGTACTTC.

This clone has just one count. The CDR3, as DNA: TGTGCCTGGAGGCCTGTTAGTACTAGCAAGGACTACGAGCAGTACTTC. Translated: CAWRPVSTSKDYEQYF. The V call is TRBV30, the J call TRBJ2-7, with TRBD2 as a possible D gene (6 bases). Germline loops: CDR1 GTSNPN, CDR2 SVGIG (reference sequence). The germline V and J ends were trimmed by 3 bases and 3 bases, with 21 bases remaining between them. The CDR3 length is 16 residues.

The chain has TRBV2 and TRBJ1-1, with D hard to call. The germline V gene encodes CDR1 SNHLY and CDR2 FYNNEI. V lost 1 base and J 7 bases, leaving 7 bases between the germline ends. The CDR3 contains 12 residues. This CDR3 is CASSEDSYEAFF. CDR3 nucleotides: TGTGCCAGCAGTGAAGACAGCTATGAAGCTTTCTTT.

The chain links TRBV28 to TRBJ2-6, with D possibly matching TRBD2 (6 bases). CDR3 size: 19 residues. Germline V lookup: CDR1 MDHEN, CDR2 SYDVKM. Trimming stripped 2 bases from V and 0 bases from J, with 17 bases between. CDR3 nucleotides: TGTGCCAGCAGTTTAACCCTCCGGACGGACTACTCTGGGGCCAACGTCCTGACTTTC. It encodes CASSLTLRTDYSGANVLTF.

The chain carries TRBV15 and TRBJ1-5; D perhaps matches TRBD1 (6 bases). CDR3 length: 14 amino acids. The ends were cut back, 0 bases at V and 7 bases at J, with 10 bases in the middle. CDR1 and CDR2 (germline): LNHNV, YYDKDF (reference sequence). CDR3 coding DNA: TGTGCCACCAGCAGAGATAGGGGGGAACAGCCCCAGCATTTT. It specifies CATSRDRGEQPQHF.

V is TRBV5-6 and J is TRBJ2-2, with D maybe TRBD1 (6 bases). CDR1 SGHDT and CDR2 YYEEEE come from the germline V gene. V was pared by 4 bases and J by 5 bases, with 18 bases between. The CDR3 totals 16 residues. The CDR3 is CASSLGHIGRTGELFF. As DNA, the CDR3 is TGTGCCAGCAGCCTGGGACACATCGGTCGAACCGGGGAGCTGTTTTTT.

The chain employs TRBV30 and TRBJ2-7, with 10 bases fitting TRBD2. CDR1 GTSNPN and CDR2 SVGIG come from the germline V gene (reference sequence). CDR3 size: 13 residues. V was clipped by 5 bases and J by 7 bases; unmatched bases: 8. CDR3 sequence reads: CAWWAGGLAEQYF. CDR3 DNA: TGTGCCTGGTGGGCGGGGGGACTAGCGGAGCAGTACTTC.

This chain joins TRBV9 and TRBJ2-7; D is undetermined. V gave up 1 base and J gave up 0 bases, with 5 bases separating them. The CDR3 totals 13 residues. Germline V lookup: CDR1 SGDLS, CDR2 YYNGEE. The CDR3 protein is CASSVSDSYEQYF. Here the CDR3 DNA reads TGTGCCAGCAGCGTATCGGACTCCTACGAGCAGTACTTC.

Here the CDR3 reads CATSSVRETYEQYF. The CDR3 region has the DNA TGTGCCACCAGCAGTGTGCGGGAGACCTACGAGCAGTACTTC. The rearrangement links TRBV15 to TRBJ2-7; 7 bases are a match to TRBD2. CDR1 and CDR2 from the germline V gene are LNHNV and YYDKDF (reference sequence). The V and J ends lost 3 bases and 2 bases, in that order; junction bases with no gene match: 4. This CDR3 comprises 14 residues. The complete variable domain, with remaining parts taken from reference TRBV15 and TRBJ2-7, reads DAMVIQNPRYQVTQFGKPVTLSCSQTLNHNVMYWYQQKSSQAPKLLFHYYDKDFNNEADTPDNFQSRRPNTSFCFLDIRSPGLGDTAMYLCATSSVRETYEQYFGPGTRLTVT.

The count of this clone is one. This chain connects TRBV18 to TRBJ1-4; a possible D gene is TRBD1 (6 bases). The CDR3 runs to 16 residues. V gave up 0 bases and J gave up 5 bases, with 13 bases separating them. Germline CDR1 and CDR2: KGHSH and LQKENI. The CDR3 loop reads CASSPPAGRGNEKLFF. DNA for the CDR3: TGTGCCAGCTCACCACCGGCGGGCAGGGGAAATGAAAAACTGTTTTTT.

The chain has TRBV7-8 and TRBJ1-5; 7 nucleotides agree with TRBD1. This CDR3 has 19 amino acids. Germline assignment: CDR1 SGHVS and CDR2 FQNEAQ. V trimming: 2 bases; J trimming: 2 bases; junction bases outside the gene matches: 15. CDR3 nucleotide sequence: TGTGCCAGCAGCTTATGGGGGCCTGAGGGGGCGAGAGGCAATCAGCCCCAGCATTTT. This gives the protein CASSLWGPEGARGNQPQHF.

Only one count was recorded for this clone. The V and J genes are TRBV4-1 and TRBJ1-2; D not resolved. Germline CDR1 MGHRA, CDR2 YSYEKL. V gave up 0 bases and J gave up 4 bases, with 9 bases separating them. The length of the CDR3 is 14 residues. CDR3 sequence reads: CASSQDRPIYGYTF. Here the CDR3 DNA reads TGCGCCAGCAGCCAAGACCGGCCGATCTATGGCTACACCTTC.

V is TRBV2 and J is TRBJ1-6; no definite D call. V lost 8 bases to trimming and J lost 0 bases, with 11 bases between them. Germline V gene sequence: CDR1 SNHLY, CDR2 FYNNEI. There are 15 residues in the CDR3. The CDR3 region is CASAPQTSYNSPLHF. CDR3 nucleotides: TGTGCCAGCGCCCCGCAGACCTCCTATAATTCACCCCTCCACTTT.